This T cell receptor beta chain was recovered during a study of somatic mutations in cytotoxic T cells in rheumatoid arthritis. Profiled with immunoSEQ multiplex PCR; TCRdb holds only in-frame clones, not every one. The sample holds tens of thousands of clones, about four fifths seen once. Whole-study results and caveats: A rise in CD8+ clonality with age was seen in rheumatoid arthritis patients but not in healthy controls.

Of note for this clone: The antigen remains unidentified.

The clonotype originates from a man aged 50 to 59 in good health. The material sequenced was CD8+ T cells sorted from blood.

CDR3 loop: CASSLAGGENIQYF. CDR3 nucleotides: TGTGCCAGCAGTCTAGCGGGAGGGGAAAACATTCAGTACTTC. V is TRBV6-1 and J is TRBJ2-4; 12 nucleotides agree with TRBD2. The CDR3 consists of 14 residues. Germline V lookup: CDR1 MNHNS, CDR2 SASEGT. V gave up 5 bases and J gave up 5 bases; unmatched junction bases: 1.